This T cell receptor (beta chain) comes out of a study of blood T cell repertoires in COVID-19. About the study: The cDNA or gDNA used as material had been derived from T cells, B-cell-depleted T cells, or PBMCs.

How the authors handled the data: Estimation of nucleated cell counts relied on the amplification of reference gene primers. The method was immunoSEQ multiplex PCR; TCRdb's version includes in-frame clones alone and lacks a portion of them. V and J calls and clone size are given by that table; D and trimming were obtained from the DNA. The sample carries more than 85,000 clones, around 86% recorded once. The CDR3 covers 13 residues. The germline CDR1 and CDR2 sequences are MDHEN and SYDVKM. Trimming cost V 4 bases and J 7 bases, with 13 bases left between them. The gene calls are TRBV28 and TRBJ1-1; the D is unclear. Sequences were obtained from peripheral blood. The clonotype comes from a man older than 75 with acute or convalescent COVID-19. CDR3: CASSSEDGSEAFF. The CDR3 nucleotides read TGTGCCAGCAGTTCGGAGGACGGAAGTGAAGCTTTCTTT.